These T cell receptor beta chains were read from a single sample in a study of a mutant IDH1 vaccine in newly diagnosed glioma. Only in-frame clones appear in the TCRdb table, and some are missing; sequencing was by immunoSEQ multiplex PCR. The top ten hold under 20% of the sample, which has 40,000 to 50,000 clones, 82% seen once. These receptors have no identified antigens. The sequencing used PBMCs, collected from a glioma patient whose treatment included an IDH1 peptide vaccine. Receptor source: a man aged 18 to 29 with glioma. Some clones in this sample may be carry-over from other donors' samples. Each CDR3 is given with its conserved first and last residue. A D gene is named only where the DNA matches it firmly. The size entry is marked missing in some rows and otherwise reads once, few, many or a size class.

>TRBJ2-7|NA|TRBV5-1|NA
TGCGCCAGCAGCTTAGGTCGCACCGAGCAGTACTTC
CASSLGRTEQYF
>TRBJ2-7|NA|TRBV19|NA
TGTGCCAGTAGCGACAGGCTCAAGCCTACCTACGAGCAGTACTTC
CASSDRLKPTYEQYF
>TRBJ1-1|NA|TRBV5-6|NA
TGTGCCAGCAGCTCCTACGGGGCTGAAGCTTTCTTT
CASSSYGAEAFF
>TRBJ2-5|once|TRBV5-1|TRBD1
TGCGCCAGCAGCTTGCTAGCTCAGGGGGCGGGAAAGACCCAGTACTTC
CASSLLAQGAGKTQYF
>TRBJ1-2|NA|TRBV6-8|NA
TGTGCCAGCACCGACCTCAGGGTTAATTACTATGGCTACACCTTC
CASTDLRVNYYGYTF
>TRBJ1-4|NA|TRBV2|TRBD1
TGTGCCAGCAGTGAAGCTGGGACAGGAAATGAAAAACTGTTTTTT
CASSEAGTGNEKLFF
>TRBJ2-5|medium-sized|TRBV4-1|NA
TGCGCCAGCAGCCAAGATCCCGGGGGCCAAGAGACCCAGTACTTC
CASSQDPGGQETQYF
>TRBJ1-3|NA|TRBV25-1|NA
TGTGCCAGCAGTGAATTGGGCACGCTCTCTGGAAACACCATATATTTT
CASSELGTLSGNTIYF
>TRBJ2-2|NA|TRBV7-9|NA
TGTGCCAGCAGCCGGGGCGGCGGAGCTAACACCGGGGAGCTGTTTTTT
CASSRGGGANTGELFF
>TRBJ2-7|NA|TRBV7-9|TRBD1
TGTGCCAGCAGCTTGGGTGGGACAGCCCCCTACGAGCAGTACTTC
CASSLGGTAPYEQYF
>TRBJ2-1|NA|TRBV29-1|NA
TGCAGCGTAGCGGGCAGGGGTGAGCAGTTCTTC
CSVAGRGEQFF
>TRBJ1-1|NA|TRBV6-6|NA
TGTGCCAGCAGTTACCCAGCAGGGAACACTGAAGCTTTCTTT
CASSYPAGNTEAFF
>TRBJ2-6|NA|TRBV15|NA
TGTGCCACCAGCAGAGACCGAAGCTCTGGGGCCAACGTCCTGACTTTC
CATSRDRSSGANVLTF
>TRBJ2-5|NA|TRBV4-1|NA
TGCGCCAGCAGCCAGGCAGCTTACCAAGAGACCCAGTACTTC
CASSQAAYQETQYF
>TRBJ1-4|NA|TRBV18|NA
TGTGCCAGCTCACCAAGCGAGGGTAATGAAAAACTGTTTTTT
CASSPSEGNEKLFF
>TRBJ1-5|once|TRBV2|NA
TGTGCCAGCAGTGAACGGGTAAGCCAGCCCCAGCATTTT
CASSERVSQPQHF
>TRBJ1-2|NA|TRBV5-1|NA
TGCGCCAGCAGCTTGGGAACAGCGGGGGAAGGCTACACCTTC
CASSLGTAGEGYTF